What follows describes a single T cell receptor beta chain. What this receptor recognizes is not known. The record has no base qualities; no much larger clone is one base away. The Qiagen DNeasy Blood and Tissue Kit was used to extract total genomic DNA from purified CD4+ T cells. Amplification and sequencing of the TCRbeta CDR3 region, as defined according to IMGT, were carried out with immunoSEQ immunosequencing protocols. Per the source publication's procedure: Raw sequence data were preprocessed by the immunoSEQ service for PCR and sequencing error correction. Data were loaded into the immunoSEQ Analyzer and further analyzed with VDJtools v1.0.7. The paired Wilcoxon signed-rank test was used to test differences between patients and controls. TCRdb stores this immuneACCESS table with in-frame sequences only. Part of the clones is absent; in the studies checked, under half of the shortfall reflects unresolved V genes, and no reason is known for the rest. Clonal size and the V and J genes are those of that table, whereas D and trimming came from the DNA. Within this sample are about 21,000 clones, with about nine tenths of them counted one time only. 0.45% to 0.55% of the sample is held by the ten biggest clonotypes.

Each depressed patient was matched pairwise with a non-depressed control on sex, age, current smoking status and body mass index. Every participant in the study was of European descent. Controls had no current or lifetime mood disorder and scored 5 or less on the Quick Inventory of Depressive Symptoms-Self Report. Major medical conditions, Axis I/II comorbidities, regular medication or illicit drug use, and drinking over 100 g alcohol weekly were applied as exclusion criteria for all participants. From each participant, roughly 30 ml of peripheral blood was collected into EDTA tubes. Magnetic negative selection with the BD IMag Human CD4 T Lymphocyte Enrichment Set was used to purify CD4+ T cells from thawed PBMCs. Flow cytometry confirmed that the CD4+ enrichment method typically gave around 95% purity. A subgroup of a few case-control pairs, chosen blind to the chemokine receptor expression and flow-cytometric repertoire skewing results, underwent TCRbeta sequencing. All blood samples were drawn in the morning at 8:00 a.m., and PBMCs were separated by Ficoll-Hypaque gradient centrifugation. Until being assayed, PBMCs were kept in liquid nitrogen after cryopreservation by gradual cooling to -80 degrees C.

The data are from a study of untreated major depressive disorder (dated by TCRdb to between 2017 and 2018). In the study overall: The study was a cross-sectional case-control comparison of T cell phenotype and TCR repertoire between antidepressant-free major depressive disorder patients and individually matched non-depressed controls. The sequencing was a follow-up to the differences in Vbeta 5.1, Vbeta 11 and Vbeta 22 usage that flow cytometry had picked up across the whole cohort.

V is cut back by 7 bases and J by 1 base, with 11 bases in the junction unmatched. The CDR3 spans 16 residues, from the cysteine through the phenylalanine. The only DNA kept is the CDR3, 48 bases in frame from the first base. CDR1 SEHNR and CDR2 FQNEAQ were looked up in the germline V gene (reference sequence). The study at large found these results: In every sequenced subject, all of the top five TRBV05-01 clones were private clones. Strict matching and exclusion criteria produced a comparatively small study sample, limiting generalizability of findings. The sequencing comparisons used one-tailed planned tests on only three preselected Vbeta families. In the sequencing data, TRBV25-01 and TRBV02-01 usage matched the flow-cytometry pattern but was not statistically significant. Sequencing confirmed higher TRBV05-01 (Vbeta 5.1) usage among CD4+ T cells of depressed patients than controls, with p = 0.040 in a one-tailed test.

The sample taken for sequencing was CD4+ T cells from PBMCs. The source of this sequence is a woman aged 40 to 50 in good health. The sequence is built from TRBV7-9 and TRBJ1-2, with 8 bases matching TRBD1. In nucleotides, the sequence is TGTGCCAGCACCCCCGGTCAGGGACAGGATAACTATGGCTACACCTTC. It codes for CASTPGQGQDNYGYTF.